Below are 26 T cell receptor beta chains sequenced from a single sample in a study of shared clonotypes between healthy human individuals. Libraries were prepared by immunoSEQ multiplex PCR; TCRdb keeps only in-frame clonotypes and omits some of them. The sample comprises some 1 million clones, around 76% of which are singletons, and around 1.5% rests with the top ten. The specimen was memory CD4+ T cells sorted from blood. Subset: CD45RA-negative fraction. Receptors originate from a man younger than 35 in good health.

In the case of this clone: One junction end does not reproduce the germline sequence, and a read error may be involved. The chain is built from TRBV11-1 and TRBJ1-4; 9 nucleotides line up with TRBD1. The CDR3 extends over 16 amino acids. The V gene's germline CDR1 is SGHAT and CDR2 FQDESV (reference sequence). This CDR3 reads CASSVAPGQGEEKLFF. DNA for the CDR3: TGTGCCAGCAGCGTAGCTCCGGGACAGGGTGAAGAAAAACTGTTTTTT. The full variable domain, rest sourced from reference TRBV11-1 and TRBJ1-4, is EAEVAQSPRYKITEKSQAVAFWCDPISGHATLYWYRQILGQGPELLVQFQDESVVDDSQLPKDRFSAERLKGVDSTLKIQPAELGDSAMYLCASSVAPGQGEEKLFFGSGTQLSVL.

The V gene is TRBV4-1, the J gene TRBJ1-1, with 7 bases matching TRBD1. The CDR3 extends over 16 amino acids. The junction had 9 bases not matched to a gene; V was cut back by 4 bases and J by 1 base. Per the germline V gene, CDR1 is MGHRA and CDR2 is YSYEKL. The CDR3 DNA is TGCGCCAGCAGCCCTATTAGGGGGCAGGGGAACACTGAAGCTTTCTTT. Protein sequence: CASSPIRGQGNTEAFF.

J is TRBJ2-3 and V is TRBV7-2; TRBD2 might be the D (5 bases). V lost 4 bases, J lost 3 bases, and 17 bases lay in between. Germline CDR1 reads SGHTA; CDR2 reads FQGNSA. This CDR3 region has 16 residues. CDR3 sequence (DNA): TGTGCCAGCAGCTCCCGACCGGGGTTGGCTACAGATACGCAGTATTTT. Its protein product is CASSSRPGLATDTQYF.

CDR3 DNA: TGTGCCAGCAGCTCCTCTAAAACCGGACAGGGAATGTCTAATTCACCCCTCCACTTT. Protein product: CASSSSKTGQGMSNSPLHF. The chain carries TRBV5-4 and TRBJ1-6; 8 bases align to TRBD1. J gave up 6 bases and V 3 bases, and 17 bases lay outside the gene matches. CDR1 and CDR2 from the germline V gene are SGHNT and YYREEE (reference sequence). The CDR3 length is 19 residues.

The gene calls are TRBV7-9 and TRBJ1-1; 7 nucleotides line up with TRBD1. The CDR3 spans 15 residues. The J segment lost 6 bases and the V segment lost 1 base, leaving 8 bases of the junction unmatched. Germline loops: CDR1 SEHNR, CDR2 FQNEAQ (reference sequence). This chain's CDR3 is CASSLGDSGLSEAFF. The DNA for the CDR3 is TGTGCCAGCAGCTTAGGGGACAGTGGGTTATCTGAAGCTTTCTTT.

The chain links TRBV10-3 to TRBJ2-5; D unclear. V was cut by 4 bases and J by 1 base, with 7 bases left in between. This CDR3 has 13 amino acids. Germline CDR1 and CDR2: ENHRY and SYGVKD. CDR3: CAISAYAQETQYF. CDR3 in DNA: TGTGCCATCAGTGCATATGCCCAAGAGACCCAGTACTTC.

The V and J genes are TRBV5-1 and TRBJ1-1; the D gene is possibly TRBD1 (5 bases). The V gene's germline CDR1 is SGHRS and CDR2 YFSETQ. The CDR3 covers 14 residues. The V and J ends lost 0 bases and 3 bases respectively, with 9 bases between them. The CDR3 region is CASSLVGADTEAFF. CDR3 coding DNA: TGCGCCAGCAGCTTGGTAGGGGCGGACACTGAAGCTTTCTTT.

At least ten counts were recorded for this clone. The rearrangement uses TRBV5-5 and TRBJ1-2; the D gene is possibly TRBD1 (5 bases). Germline lookup yields CDR1 SGHKS and CDR2 YYEKEE (reference sequence). V lost 5 bases and J lost 0, with 17 bases in between. The CDR3 sequence is 16 residues long. The CDR3 coding sequence is TGTGCCAGCAGTGGGTTCGGGGGAATAACTAACTATGGCTACACCTTC. It specifies CASSGFGGITNYGYTF.

V is TRBV2 and J is TRBJ1-1; D not resolved. V dropped 6 bases and J dropped 4 bases, with 15 bases sitting between them. The CDR3 is 14 amino acids. The V gene's germline CDR1 is SNHLY and CDR2 FYNNEI. The CDR3 DNA follows: TGTGCCAGCAGAATTTCAGTCCAAACCACTGAAGCTTTCTTT. Translating gives CASRISVQTTEAFF. Based on the CDR3 plus reference TRBV2 and TRBJ1-1, the full variable domain is EPEVTQTPSHQVTQMGQEVILRCVPISNHLYFYWYRQILGQKVEFLVSFYNNEISEKSEIFDDQFSVERPDGSNFTLKIRSTKLEDSAMYFCASRISVQTTEAFFGQGTRLTVV.

The chain combines TRBV13 with TRBJ2-1; 10 bases map to TRBD2. After removal of 4 bases from V and 3 bases from J, the junction contained 3 bases not matched to a gene. This CDR3 has 15 residues. Germline V gene sequence: CDR1 PRHDT, CDR2 FYEKMQ (reference sequence). The CDR3 nucleotides are TGTGCCAGCAGCTCCTGGACTAGCGGCTACAATGAGCAGTTCTTC. Amino acids: CASSSWTSGYNEQFF.

This clone has a count of ten or more. The chain recombines TRBV7-2 with TRBJ1-6, with D maybe TRBD1 (5 bases). Deletions cut 4 bases from V and 6 bases from J, with 19 bases between. This CDR3 spans 17 amino acids. Germline CDR1 is SGHTA and CDR2 is FQGNSA. The CDR3 sequence is CASSWAGHQNFNSPLHF. The CDR3 coding sequence is TGTGCCAGCAGCTGGGCCGGACACCAAAATTTTAATTCACCCCTCCACTTT.

This CDR3 is CAWSSQGLMNTEAFF. The CDR3 DNA follows: TGTGCCTGGAGTAGCCAGGGCTTAATGAACACTGAAGCTTTCTTT. The rearrangement joins TRBV30 to TRBJ1-1; weak D call: TRBD1 (5 bases). The germline V gene encodes CDR1 GTSNPN and CDR2 SVGIG (reference sequence). CDR3 length equals 15 residues. Trimming stripped 2 bases from V and 0 bases from J, with 13 bases between.

The CDR3 nucleotides read TGTGCCTGGAGCAGGGGACAGATAACTTCGAACACCGGGGAGCTGTTTTTT. Its protein product is CAWSRGQITSNTGELFF. The rearrangement uses TRBV30 and TRBJ2-2; 7 positions match TRBD1. The junction had 10 bases not matched to a gene; V was cut back by 3 bases and J by 0 bases. This CDR3 has 17 residues. CDR1 is GTSNPN and CDR2 is SVGIG in the germline V gene (reference sequence).

This chain joins TRBV15 and TRBJ1-6; 8 bases match TRBD1. The V segment lost 3 bases and the J segment 8 bases; nucleotides outside the gene matches: 3. CDR3 length equals 14 residues. The germline V gene encodes CDR1 LNHNV and CDR2 YYDKDF (reference sequence). The CDR3 DNA reads TGTGCCACCAGCAGGACGACAGGGGATTCACCCCTCCACTTT. It codes for CATSRTTGDSPLHF.

Worth noting for this clone: The junction and the germline gene differ at one end; a read error may be behind it. This rearrangement joins TRBV7-2 to TRBJ2-7; TRBD2 matches 8 bases. Looked up from germline, CDR1 is SGHTA and CDR2 is FQGNSA. The CDR3 runs 16 residues. The chain's CDR3 is CASSWTAGANSYERYF. For the CDR3, the DNA is TGTGCCAGCAGCTGGACAGCGGGGGCCAACTCCTACGAGCGGTACTTC.

The sample holds many counts of this clone. The chain is built from TRBV5-6 and TRBJ2-3, with 11 bases aligning to TRBD2. Trimming cost V 4 bases and J 5 bases; bases outside gene matches: 12. Germline V gene data show CDR1 as SGHDT and CDR2 as YYEEEE. The CDR3 is 17 residues long. The CDR3, as DNA: TGTGCCAGCAGCGGGTTAGCGGGAGGGCCCAGGGAAGATACGCAGTATTTT. Protein product: CASSGLAGGPREDTQYF.

CDR3 amino acids: CASSQERGATSTDTQYF. The CDR3 nucleotides are TGTGCCAGCAGCCAAGAGAGGGGGGCCACTAGCACAGATACGCAGTATTTT. The V call is TRBV4-2, the J call TRBJ2-3; D may match TRBD1 or TRBD2 (6 bases each). V lost 0 bases and J 0 bases, leaving 13 bases between the germline ends. Germline V CDR1 and CDR2: LGHNA, YNFKEQ. This CDR3 is built from 17 residues.

The rearrangement uses TRBV14 and TRBJ1-2, with D unclear. V lost 4 bases to trimming and J lost 3 bases, with 9 bases between them. The germline CDR1 and CDR2 sequences are SGHDN and FVKESK. The CDR3 spans 13 residues. The CDR3 sequence: CASSPSLDYGYTF. CDR3 DNA sequence: TGTGCCAGCAGCCCCTCTCTGGACTATGGCTACACCTTC.

A few counts support this clone. The J gene is TRBJ2-7, the V gene TRBV5-8; no definite D call. Germline V gives CDR1 SGHTS, CDR2 YDEGEE. This CDR3 spans 17 amino acids. V was cut by 4 bases and J by 0 bases, with 20 bases left in between. CDR3 protein: CASSRSVLVTASYEQYF. The CDR3 coding sequence is TGTGCCAGCAGCCGCTCTGTGCTCGTGACCGCCTCCTACGAGCAGTACTTC.

This clone was seen more than once but under ten times. This sequence joins TRBV5-1 and TRBJ2-3, with D perhaps matching TRBD1 (5 bases). The CDR3 runs to 14 residues. Germline assignment: CDR1 SGHRS and CDR2 YFSETQ. V was shortened by 0 bases and J by 2 bases, with 7 bases between the two germline ends. The CDR3 sequence: CASSLAQDTDTQYF. The DNA of the CDR3 is TGCGCCAGCAGCTTGGCACAGGACACAGATACGCAGTATTTT.

The chain recombines TRBV30 with TRBJ2-1; D is possibly TRBD2 (5 bases). This CDR3 has 12 amino acids. Germline V gene data show CDR1 as GTSNPN and CDR2 as SVGIG (reference sequence). Trimming cost V 2 bases and J 10 bases, with 12 bases left between them. The CDR3 DNA is TGTGCCTGGAGTTACATTTCGGGGGAGCAGTTCTTC. It codes for CAWSYISGEQFF.

About this clone itself: The same CDR3 can be traced to other DNA sequences in this sample. The V call is TRBV19, the J call TRBJ2-7, with D possibly TRBD1 on 5 matching bases. In germline, CDR1 is LNHDA, CDR2 SQIVND (reference sequence). V was pared by 3 bases and J by 2 bases, with 8 bases between. The CDR3 runs 13 residues. Here the CDR3 reads CASSIGRAYEQYF. As DNA, the CDR3 is TGTGCCAGTAGTATTGGCAGGGCCTACGAGCAGTACTTC.

This clone appeared once. V is TRBV19 and J is TRBJ1-5; unclear D gene. V was trimmed by 8 bases and J by 4 bases, leaving 15 bases between them. CDR3 length equals 14 residues. The germline gives CDR1 LNHDA, CDR2 SQIVND (reference sequence). The CDR3 DNA sequence: TGTGCCAGTGCCCCGCAAAGTTTGAATCAGCCCCAGCATTTT. Protein sequence: CASAPQSLNQPQHF.

The V call is TRBV5-4, the J call TRBJ2-7; TRBD1 matches at 9 bases. Germline CDR1 reads SGHNT; CDR2 reads YYREEE (reference sequence). This CDR3 is 14 amino acids long. J gave up 0 bases and V 6 bases, and 4 bases lay outside the gene matches. CDR3 region: CASKRDRDSYEQYF. For the CDR3, the DNA is TGTGCCAGCAAGAGGGACAGGGACTCCTACGAGCAGTACTTC.

This clone showed up just once. The V gene is TRBV5-6, the J gene TRBJ2-1, with D perhaps assigned TRBD1 or TRBD2 (6 bases each). V dropped 0 bases and J dropped 0 bases, with 19 bases sitting between them. Germline lookup yields CDR1 SGHDT and CDR2 YYEEEE. The CDR3 loop spans 19 amino acids. CDR3 in amino acids: CASSLAGGGAESSYNEQFF. DNA of the CDR3: TGTGCCAGCAGCTTGGCCGGAGGGGGAGCGGAGAGCTCCTACAATGAGCAGTTCTTC.

In nucleotides, the CDR3 is TGTGCCACCAGCAGAGTCGACAACCCGAATGAAAAACTGTTTTTT. Translated: CATSRVDNPNEKLFF. The chain couples TRBV15 to TRBJ1-4; D gene unclear. In germline, CDR1 is LNHNV, CDR2 YYDKDF (reference sequence). The CDR3 extends over 15 amino acids. V was clipped by 1 base and J by 5 bases, with 11 bases between them.